The 17 T cell receptor beta chains below all came from one sample that was sequenced in a study of siplizumab effects on memory and regulatory T cells. Method: immunoSEQ multiplex PCR; TCRdb's copy keeps in-frame clones and lacks some. Among more than 95,000 clones listed, roughly 92% were seen once. Input material: Tregs sorted from blood. These TCRs come from a human donor in good health.

With regard to this clone: An end of the junction differs from the germline gene, which may be a read error. Other DNA variants within this sample encode the same CDR3. The chain employs TRBV4-3 and TRBJ2-1, with D hard to call. Germline values: CDR1 LGHNA, CDR2 YSLEER. The CDR3 consists of 14 residues. The CDR3 here is CASSQEVGSVEQFF. The CDR3 coding sequence is TGCGCCAGCAGTCAAGAGGTAGGGTCGGTCGAGCAGTTCTTC.

The CDR3, as DNA: TGTGCCACCAGCAGAGATAGGGGGGAGCAGGGAGGCTATGGCTACACCTTC. Residues: CATSRDRGEQGGYGYTF. The chain joins TRBV15 to TRBJ1-2; perhaps TRBD1 as D (6 bases). The CDR3 totals 17 residues. Germline CDR1 is LNHNV and CDR2 is YYDKDF (reference sequence). V was cut by 0 bases and J by 4 bases, with 18 bases left in between.

The V and J genes are TRBV18 and TRBJ1-2, with D possibly TRBD1 on 5 matching bases. Germline V gene lookup returns CDR1 KGHSH and CDR2 LQKENI. Trimming cost V 3 bases and J 7 bases, with 6 bases left between them. The CDR3 has 11 amino acids. The CDR3 is CASSPGGGYTF. CDR3 nucleotides: TGTGCCAGCTCACCGGGGGGTGGCTACACCTTC.

The chain has TRBV18 and TRBJ1-5; D not certain. CDR1 is KGHSH and CDR2 is LQKENI in the germline V gene. Between the trimmed V and J ends, which lost 2 bases and 4 bases, there was a span of 12 bases. The length of the CDR3 is 15 residues. The CDR3 coding sequence is TGTGCCAGCTCACCAGGAGGCATAGGGAATCAGCCCCAGCATTTT. Translated: CASSPGGIGNQPQHF.

The CDR3 DNA reads as TGCGCCAGCAGCTTGCTAGCGGGAGGGCAAGTTATTTCCTACGAGCAGTACTTC. It is translated as CASSLLAGGQVISYEQYF. V usage is TRBV5-1 and J usage is TRBJ2-7, with 12 bases matching TRBD2. V shed 1 base, J shed 1 base, and the junction held 9 bases outside the gene matches. This CDR3 is built from 18 residues. The germline V gene encodes CDR1 SGHRS and CDR2 YFSETQ.

The J gene is TRBJ2-3, the V gene TRBV9, with D perhaps TRBD1 (6 bases). Looked up from germline, CDR1 is SGDLS and CDR2 is YYNGEE. Deletions cut 3 bases from V and 9 bases from J, with 20 bases between. CDR3 length: 15 amino acids. CDR3 residues: CASSATTGVGRTQYF. The CDR3 region has the DNA TGTGCCAGCAGCGCCACGACAGGTGTAGGACGCACGCAGTATTTT.

This chain joins TRBV6-5 and TRBJ1-2; tentatively, D is TRBD1 (5 bases). The V end lost 5 bases, the J end lost 4 bases, and 17 bases lay between the germline ends. Germline V gene lookup returns CDR1 MNHEY and CDR2 SVGAGI. The CDR3 is 15 amino acids. The CDR3 DNA is TGTGCCAGCAGTACCATTTCAGGGTCGGTCTATGGCTACACCTTC. Protein: CASSTISGSVYGYTF.

This chain uses TRBV6-6 with TRBJ1-2; tentatively, D is TRBD1 (6 bases). Between the trimmed V and J ends, which lost 2 bases and 3 bases, there was a span of 16 bases. The germline V gene has CDR1 MNHNY and CDR2 SVGAGI (reference sequence). This CDR3 is built from 16 residues. The CDR3 region has the DNA TGTGCCAGCAGTTACGGGTCGACAGGCCTCGACTATGGCTACACCTTC. Its protein is CASSYGSTGLDYGYTF.

J is TRBJ1-2 and V is TRBV6-5, with 8 bases aligning to TRBD1. V lost 6 bases and J lost 6; bases outside the gene matches: 3. Germline V lookup: CDR1 MNHEY, CDR2 SVGAGI. CDR3 length: 12 amino acids. The CDR3 DNA reads as TGTGCCAGCAGGAGGGGACAGGATGGCTACACCTTC. Residues: CASRRGQDGYTF.

V gene TRBV19 combines with J gene TRBJ2-2, with TRBD2 matching over 13 bases. Germline loops: CDR1 LNHDA, CDR2 SQIVND (reference sequence). Trimming took 5 bases from V and 5 from J; bases not matched to a gene: 11. The CDR3 loop spans 18 amino acids. The CDR3 DNA follows: TGTGCCAGTAGTCCTTGGACTAGCGGGAGTATGTTGACCGGGGAGCTGTTTTTT. Translation gives CASSPWTSGSMLTGELFF.

The chain couples TRBV29-1 to TRBJ2-6; no firm D call. Germline V gives CDR1 SQVTM, CDR2 ANQGSEA. V shed 7 bases and J shed 1 base, with 5 bases lying between them. The CDR3 covers 12 residues. The CDR3 DNA is TGCAGCGCCCAATCTGGGGCCAACGTCCTGACTTTC. Residues: CSAQSGANVLTF.

The V call is TRBV5-8, the J call TRBJ1-4; tentatively, D is TRBD1 (6 bases). This CDR3 has 14 amino acids. CDR1 is SGHTS and CDR2 is YDEGEE in the germline V gene. The V end was cut by 0 bases, the J end by 7 bases, with 10 bases between. CDR3 residues: CASSLDNRVEKLFF. The CDR3 nucleotides read TGTGCCAGCAGCTTGGACAACAGGGTTGAAAAACTGTTTTTT.

CDR3 protein: CASSLTRWANVLTF. CDR3 nucleotide sequence: TGTGCCAGCAGTTTAACAAGGTGGGCCAACGTCCTGACTTTC. J is TRBJ2-6 and V is TRBV6-5; D uncertain. CDR1 and CDR2 (germline): MNHEY, SVGAGI. The CDR3 covers 14 residues. The V gene lost 4 bases and the J gene lost 5 bases, with 9 bases spanning the gap.

This sequence joins TRBV5-1 and TRBJ2-7; D is undetermined. CDR3 length equals 14 residues. Trimming shortened V by 4 bases and J by 2 bases, and 13 bases separated the two germline ends. Germline V CDR1 and CDR2: SGHRS, YFSETQ. The CDR3 DNA sequence: TGCGCCAGCAGCGGCGCGGCACCTCCCTACGAGCAGTACTTC. This encodes CASSGAAPPYEQYF.

CDR3 protein: CASSRMDRGDEQFF. The DNA of the CDR3 is TGTGCCAGCAGTCGGATGGACAGGGGGGATGAGCAGTTCTTC. This chain connects TRBV6-1 to TRBJ2-1; 10 bases fit TRBD1. V lost 5 bases to trimming and J lost 8 bases; unmatched junction nucleotides: 6. This CDR3 is 14 amino acids long. CDR1 and CDR2 from the germline V gene are MNHNS and SASEGT.

V usage is TRBV10-1 and J usage is TRBJ2-7, with D unresolved. The CDR3 length is 13 residues. The germline gives CDR1 WNHNN, CDR2 SYGVQD (reference sequence). The V end lost 5 bases, the J end lost 3 bases, and 11 bases lay between the germline ends. CDR3 amino acids: CASSPDRIYEQYF. CDR3 DNA: TGCGCCAGCAGTCCCGACCGAATCTACGAGCAGTACTTC.

The rearrangement uses TRBV11-3 and TRBJ1-6; no clear D gene. From germline, CDR1 is SGHNT and CDR2 YENEEA. Trimming pared 5 bases from V and 5 bases from J, leaving 10 bases between. The CDR3 covers 14 residues. The CDR3 sequence: CASSRTGNNSPLHF. CDR3 sequence (DNA): TGTGCCAGCAGCCGTACCGGGAATAATTCACCCCTCCACTTT.